The next 30 T cell receptor beta chains were all read from a single sample in a study of T cells after posttransplantation cyclophosphamide. Sequencing was performed with immunoSEQ multiplex PCR; in TCRdb, only in-frame clones are kept and a portion is missing. Seen here are some 43,000 clones, less than 95% observed once, and the top ten hold 2% to 2.5%. Cyclophosphamide on days +3 and +4 followed busulfan-fludarabine conditioning and a marrow graft. Specimen: PBMCs, collected about 60 days after allogeneic stem cell transplant with posttransplant cyclophosphamide. These TCRs come from a male patient between 55 and 70 years old who received an allogeneic stem cell transplant from a related donor and was CMV-positive. The T cells may come from the graft donor.

The chain links TRBV6-5 to TRBJ1-6; the match to TRBD1 covers 10 bases. This CDR3 region has 14 residues. The J segment lost 8 bases and the V segment lost 7 bases, leaving 5 bases of the junction unmatched. The germline gives CDR1 MNHEY, CDR2 SVGAGI. The CDR3 spells CASTDDRGHSPLHF. DNA for the CDR3: TGTGCCAGCACCGACGACAGGGGGCATTCACCCCTCCACTTT.

This clone appeared a few times. The rearrangement joins TRBV2 to TRBJ1-6, with TRBD1 matching over 7 bases. Germline CDR1 reads SNHLY; CDR2 reads FYNNEI. Trimming at V came to 3 bases and at J to 4 bases, leaving 6 bases not matched to a gene. The CDR3 totals 16 residues. CDR3 sequence: CASSELQGDYNSPLHF. CDR3 in DNA: TGTGCCAGCAGTGAGCTTCAGGGGGATTATAATTCACCCCTCCACTTT. The complete variable domain, with remaining parts taken from reference TRBV2 and TRBJ1-6, reads EPEVTQTPSHQVTQMGQEVILRCVPISNHLYFYWYRQILGQKVEFLVSFYNNEISEKSEIFDDQFSVERPDGSNFTLKIRSTKLEDSAMYFCASSELQGDYNSPLHFGNGTRLTVT.

The chain uses TRBV7-9 and TRBJ2-1; 7 bases are a match to TRBD2. Trimming removed 5 bases from V and 0 bases from J; junction bases left unmatched: 4. This CDR3 region has 15 residues. Germline-derived CDR1 and CDR2 are SEHNR and FQNEAQ (reference sequence). This CDR3 is CASSNGGSSYNEQFF. The CDR3 region has the DNA TGTGCCAGCAGCAACGGGGGGAGCTCCTACAATGAGCAGTTCTTC.

The rearrangement links TRBV30 to TRBJ1-6, with 8 bases lining up with TRBD1. Germline CDR1 is GTSNPN and CDR2 is SVGIG (reference sequence). The CDR3 contains 13 residues. J lost 6 bases, V lost 8 bases, and 6 bases had no gene match. CDR3 amino acids: CAGQGLGNSPLHF. CDR3 nucleotides: TGTGCCGGACAGGGTTTGGGTAATTCACCCCTCCACTTT.

V gene TRBV6-1 combines with J gene TRBJ1-4; D remains ambiguous. V was cut by 6 bases and J by 8 bases, with 13 bases left in between. CDR3 size: 13 residues. Germline V CDR1 and CDR2: MNHNS, SASEGT. The CDR3 bases are TGTGCCAGCAGCCCCGGTACTCGGGAAAAACTGTTTTTT. This translates into CASSPGTREKLFF.

The V gene is TRBV7-9, the J gene TRBJ2-2; 7 positions agree with TRBD2. Germline CDR1 reads SEHNR; CDR2 reads FQNEAQ (reference sequence). V trimming: 9 bases; J trimming: 7 bases; junction bases outside the gene matches: 11. The CDR3 loop spans 14 amino acids. The CDR3 nucleotides are TGTGCCAGGAGCGGGACTTCCTGGGGCGGGGAGCTGTTTTTT. This codes for CARSGTSWGGELFF.

The chain couples TRBV6-1 to TRBJ2-6; no clear D. V lost 6 bases and J lost 0, with 9 bases in between. CDR1 is MNHNS, CDR2 SASEGT, per germline. This CDR3 region has 15 residues. CDR3 sequence: CASSMKSSGANVLTF. The CDR3 region has the DNA TGTGCCAGCAGCATGAAGAGCTCTGGGGCCAACGTCCTGACTTTC.

This clone came up once. This sequence joins TRBV6-1 and TRBJ1-2; D unresolved. Germline CDR1 and CDR2: MNHNS and SASEGT. The CDR3 covers 14 residues. V lost 2 bases and J 7 bases, leaving 14 bases between the germline ends. CDR3 nucleotides: TGTGCCAGCAGTGAATGGTCCGAGGGATCTGGCTACACCTTC. Its protein is CASSEWSEGSGYTF.

The rearrangement uses TRBV6-1 and TRBJ2-5; D remains ambiguous. The germline CDR1 and CDR2 sequences are MNHNS and SASEGT. The CDR3 spans 13 residues. Deletions cut 2 bases from V and 0 bases from J, with 4 bases between. The CDR3 reads CASSEIYQETQYF. Written as DNA, the CDR3 is TGTGCCAGCAGTGAAATCTACCAAGAGACCCAGTACTTC.

The CDR3 DNA follows: TGTGCCACCAGCAGATGGACAGAAGATACGCAGTATTTT. Translating it yields CATSRWTEDTQYF. The rearrangement links TRBV15 to TRBJ2-3, with D possibly TRBD1 on 6 matching bases. CDR3 length: 13 amino acids. CDR1 is LNHNV and CDR2 is YYDKDF in the germline V gene (reference sequence). Trimming left V 2 bases short and J 5 bases short, with 8 bases between. The variable domain in full, completed from reference TRBV15 and TRBJ2-3, reads DAMVIQNPRYQVTQFGKPVTLSCSQTLNHNVMYWYQQKSSQAPKLLFHYYDKDFNNEADTPDNFQSRRPNTSFCFLDIRSPGLGDTAMYLCATSRWTEDTQYFGPGTRLTVL.

The chain uses TRBV4-2 and TRBJ1-6, with 7 bases lining up with TRBD1. Germline CDR1 is LGHNA and CDR2 is YNFKEQ. Losses at the gene ends were 9 bases for V and 5 bases for J; bases not matched to a gene: 7. The CDR3 runs to 14 residues. The CDR3 DNA reads TGTGCCAGTCACCTGGGACAGAATAATTCACCCCTCCACTTT. Its protein is CASHLGQNNSPLHF.

This chain links TRBV7-9 with TRBJ1-6; 11 bases are shared with TRBD1. CDR1 SEHNR and CDR2 FQNEAQ come from the germline V gene (reference sequence). The ends lost 5 bases at V and 3 bases at J; junction bases unmatched: 3. The CDR3 sequence is 16 residues long. CDR3 coding DNA: TGTGCCAGCAGCGCCGGGACAGGGGGCTATAATTCACCCCTCCACTTT. Translation: CASSAGTGGYNSPLHF.

The J gene is TRBJ2-2, the V gene TRBV12-5, with D possibly matching TRBD2 (5 bases). V lost 6 bases and J 6 bases, leaving 8 bases between the germline ends. This CDR3 comprises 12 residues. Germline lookup yields CDR1 LGHNT and CDR2 FRNRAP. The CDR3 sequence is CASGLAPGELFF. The CDR3 coding sequence is TGTGCTAGTGGGCTAGCCCCCGGGGAGCTGTTTTTT.

This clone was seen a single time. This CDR3 is CASSLVGQGAPGETQYF. CDR3 DNA sequence: TGTGCCAGCAGCTTAGTCGGACAGGGGGCGCCTGGAGAGACCCAGTACTTC. The chain recombines TRBV11-3 with TRBJ2-5, with 11 positions matching TRBD1. In germline, CDR1 is SGHNT, CDR2 YENEEA. After removal of 1 base from V and 4 bases from J, the junction contained 8 bases not matched to a gene. The CDR3 consists of 17 residues.

The V and J genes are TRBV5-6 and TRBJ2-1; D possibly corresponds to TRBD1 (6 bases). V was cut by 6 bases and J by 6 bases, with 13 bases left in between. The length of the CDR3 is 13 residues. Germline V CDR1 and CDR2: SGHDT, YYEEEE. The CDR3 DNA is TGTGCCAGCAACCTCGGACAGTCCAATGAGCAGTTCTTC. This translates into CASNLGQSNEQFF.

This clone was detected a few times. The V gene is TRBV7-9, the J gene TRBJ2-3, with TRBD2 matching over 13 bases. CDR3 length equals 16 residues. V dropped 5 bases and J dropped 0; count of bases not matched to a gene: 2. The germline V gene has CDR1 SEHNR and CDR2 FQNEAQ (reference sequence). CDR3 DNA sequence: TGTGCCAGCAGCCCGGGACTAGCGGGGAGCACAGATACGCAGTATTTT. This encodes CASSPGLAGSTDTQYF.

This chain joins TRBV4-1 and TRBJ1-1; 7 bases are shared with TRBD1. The CDR3 runs 19 residues. The germline gives CDR1 MGHRA, CDR2 YSYEKL. With 1 base clipped from V and 0 bases from J, the junction kept 14 bases outside the gene matches. The CDR3 loop is CASSQGMGDRDLLNTEAFF. The DNA for the CDR3 is TGCGCCAGCAGCCAAGGGATGGGAGACAGGGACCTTCTGAACACTGAAGCTTTCTTT.

The rearrangement uses TRBV15 and TRBJ1-1; 9 bases line up with TRBD1. V lost 2 bases to trimming and J lost 2 bases; unmatched junction nucleotides: 12. CDR3 length equals 18 residues. Germline V gene sequence: CDR1 LNHNV, CDR2 YYDKDF (reference sequence). The CDR3 here is CATSRPQGARRANTEAFF. The CDR3 region has the DNA TGTGCCACCAGCAGACCACAGGGGGCGCGTCGGGCAAACACTGAAGCTTTCTTT.

The chain is built from TRBV5-8 and TRBJ1-1; D perhaps matches TRBD1 (5 bases). The V and J ends lost 4 bases and 6 bases respectively, with 13 bases between them. CDR3 size: 13 residues. CDR1 is SGHTS, CDR2 YDEGEE, per germline. The CDR3 nucleotides are TGTGCCAGCAGCCTTCAGGGTAACGCTGAAGCTTTCTTT. It translates to CASSLQGNAEAFF.

Here the CDR3 reads CASSLGQSVPRNEKLFF. The CDR3, as DNA: TGCGCCAGCAGCTTGGGTCAATCGGTCCCCCGCAATGAAAAACTGTTTTTT. This sequence joins TRBV5-1 and TRBJ1-4; D gene unclear. Germline V gives CDR1 SGHRS, CDR2 YFSETQ. The CDR3 length is 17 residues. Trimming stripped 0 bases from V and 5 bases from J, with 17 bases between.

The rearrangement joins TRBV2 to TRBJ2-6; 9 positions agree with TRBD1. The CDR3 loop spans 14 amino acids. From germline, CDR1 is SNHLY and CDR2 FYNNEI. The J segment lost 13 bases and the V segment lost 4 bases, leaving 8 bases of the junction unmatched. CDR3 protein: CASSADRGAEVLTF. CDR3 nucleotide sequence: TGTGCCAGCAGTGCGGACAGGGGAGCGGAGGTCCTGACTTTC.

This chain joins TRBV29-1 and TRBJ1-1; a possible D gene is TRBD1 (5 bases). The CDR3 length is 12 residues. Trimming pared 7 bases from V and 4 bases from J, leaving 13 bases between. Germline V CDR1 and CDR2: SQVTM, ANQGSEA. CDR3 residues: CSAQGLATEAFF. The CDR3 bases are TGCAGCGCCCAGGGTTTGGCCACTGAAGCTTTCTTT.

The chain combines TRBV28 with TRBJ2-7; a weak D match, TRBD1 (6 bases). Germline V gene data show CDR1 as MDHEN and CDR2 as SYDVKM. The CDR3 is 14 amino acids. V shed 7 bases and J shed 1 base, with 14 bases lying between them. The DNA of the CDR3 is TGTGCCAGCACCGGGACACTAATTTCCTACGAGCAGTACTTC. This encodes CASTGTLISYEQYF.

This clone was observed a few times. This rearrangement joins TRBV6-1 to TRBJ1-5; a possible D gene is TRBD1 (5 bases). Germline assignment: CDR1 MNHNS and CDR2 SASEGT. The CDR3 runs to 13 residues. V was clipped by 1 base and J by 4 bases, with 5 bases between them. The CDR3, as DNA: TGTGCCAGCAGTGAAGACAGGAATCAGCCCCAGCATTTT. Translated, it gives CASSEDRNQPQHF.

The rearrangement uses TRBV5-1 and TRBJ1-2; 9 nucleotides align to TRBD1. CDR1 and CDR2 (germline): SGHRS, YFSETQ. This CDR3 is 15 amino acids long. Trimming removed 4 bases from V and 7 bases from J; junction bases left unmatched: 11. The CDR3 sequence: CASSPEPDRGGGYTF. The CDR3 DNA reads TGCGCCAGCAGCCCCGAGCCTGACAGGGGGGGTGGCTACACCTTC.

CDR3 bases: TGCGCCAGCAGCTTTAGCGGGGGGGCCGCCCAGGAGCAGTTCTTC. Translating it yields CASSFSGGAAQEQFF. The rearrangement joins TRBV5-1 to TRBJ2-1; 11 positions match TRBD2. Trimming cost V 2 bases and J 10 bases; bases outside gene matches: 8. The CDR3 spans 15 residues. Germline V CDR1 and CDR2: SGHRS, YFSETQ.

The V call is TRBV28, the J call TRBJ1-1, with 7 bases lining up with TRBD1. CDR3 length: 14 residues. Germline V gene lookup returns CDR1 MDHEN and CDR2 SYDVKM. Trimming took 5 bases from V and 7 from J; bases not matched to a gene: 10. CDR3 bases: TGTGCCAGCAGTCCACCGTGGGGACAGCTTGAAGCTTTCTTT. Its protein product is CASSPPWGQLEAFF.

The J gene is TRBJ1-2, the V gene TRBV29-1; 8 bases agree with TRBD1. CDR3 size: 12 residues. V lost 7 bases, J lost 3 bases, and 4 bases stayed unmatched. Germline V gene sequence: CDR1 SQVTM, CDR2 ANQGSEA. As DNA, the CDR3 is TGCAGCGGTGGACAGGGAGACTATGGCTACACCTTC. It is translated as CSGGQGDYGYTF.

This chain joins TRBV7-2 and TRBJ1-6, with no clear D. Germline-derived CDR1 and CDR2 are SGHTA and FQGNSA. The V and J ends lost 3 bases and 0 bases respectively, with 18 bases between them. The CDR3 contains 19 residues. The CDR3 loop is CASSFLAGEANSYNSPLHF. The CDR3 bases are TGTGCCAGCAGCTTCCTAGCAGGAGAAGCCAACTCCTATAATTCACCCCTCCACTTT.

The chain joins TRBV9 to TRBJ1-1; D possibly corresponds to TRBD1 (5 bases). The germline CDR1 and CDR2 sequences are SGDLS and YYNGEE. The CDR3 has 15 residues. V lost 4 bases and J lost 1, with 14 bases in between. The CDR3: CASSPDRTGNTEAFF. The CDR3 DNA is TGTGCCAGCAGCCCGGATAGAACAGGGAACACTGAAGCTTTCTTT.